Given below is one T cell receptor beta chain in context. Its antigen is unidentified. The data are from a study of identical twins' blood T cells. TCRdb reprocessed the 5' RACE reads with MiXCR, giving one entry per CDR3 protein. The data contain 300,000 to 450,000 distinct CDR3 sequences, roughly 30% of them singletons. Overall study findings and caveats: V gene usage reportedly matched far better within twin pairs than unrelated donors. Abundant TCRbeta CDR3s overlapped more between twins than with unrelated donors.

The germline gives CDR1 SGHVS, CDR2 FQNEAQ. The J segment lost 2 bases and the V segment lost 5 bases, leaving 8 bases of the junction unmatched. The CDR3 length is 16 residues. V and J are TRBV7-8 and TRBJ1-5, with 8 bases that match TRBD1. The sequence was collected from a woman aged 18-49 years in good health. The specimen was PBMCs. The CDR3 DNA is TGTGCCAGCAGCACTACCCAGGGGGCTGGCAATCAGCCCCAGCATTTT. It codes for CASSTTQGAGNQPQHF.